The clone carrying this T cell receptor beta chain was seen many times. The data belong to a study of response to subunit inactivated influenza vaccine. TCRdb recomputed calls from the RT-PCR reads with MiXCR, one row per CDR3 protein. This sample has 530,000 or so distinct CDR3 sequences, with 14% found just once. The CDR3 has 13 residues. In germline, CDR1 is LGHNA, CDR2 YNFKEQ. V was shortened by 0 bases and J by 4 bases, with 6 bases between the two germline ends. The clonotype comes from a man aged 45-65 years who received an inactivated influenza vaccine. This sample comprised PBMCs from blood, obtained approximately 12 days after vaccination. The chain has TRBV4-2 and TRBJ1-1, with a possible D match to TRBD1 (5 bases). CDR3 amino acids: CASSQDGATEAFF. The CDR3 DNA reads as TGTGCCAGCAGCCAAGACGGGGCCACTGAAGCTTTCTTT.